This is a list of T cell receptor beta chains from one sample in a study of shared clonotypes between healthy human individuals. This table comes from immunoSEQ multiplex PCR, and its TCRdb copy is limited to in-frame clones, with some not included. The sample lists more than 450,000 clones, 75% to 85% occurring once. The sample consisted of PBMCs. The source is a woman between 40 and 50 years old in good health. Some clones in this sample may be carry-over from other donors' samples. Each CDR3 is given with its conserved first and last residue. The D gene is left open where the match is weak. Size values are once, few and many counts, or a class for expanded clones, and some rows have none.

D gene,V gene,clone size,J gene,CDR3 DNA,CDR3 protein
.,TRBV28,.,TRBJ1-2,TGTGCCAGCAGTGGCCCCGGGACGGCCCCGAGCTACACCTTC,CASSGPGTAPSYTF
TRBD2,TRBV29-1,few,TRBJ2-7,TGCAGCGTTGTTTCTAGCGGGCTCTACGAGCAGTACTTC,CSVVSSGLYEQYF
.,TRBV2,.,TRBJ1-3,TGTGCCAGCGGAAGGACGGGAAACACCATATATTTT,CASGRTGNTIYF
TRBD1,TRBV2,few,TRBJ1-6,TGTGCCAGCAGACTCCAGGGGGCCGGTTCACCCCTCCACTTT,CASRLQGAGSPLHF
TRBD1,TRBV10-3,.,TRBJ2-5,TGTGCCATCAGTGAGTTGACAGGGGGCCAAGAGACCCAGTACTTC,CAISELTGGQETQYF
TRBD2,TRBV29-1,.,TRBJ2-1,TGCAGCGTCGGGCGGGGGGCAAATGAGCAGTTCTTC,CSVGRGANEQFF
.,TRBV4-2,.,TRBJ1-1,TGTGCCAGCAGCTTGGGGGGTCGCCCTGAAGCTTTCTTT,CASSLGGRPEAFF
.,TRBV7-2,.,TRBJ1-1,TGTGCCAGCAGCTTAGTACCAGGACCGGGGACTGAAGCTTTCTTT,CASSLVPGPGTEAFF
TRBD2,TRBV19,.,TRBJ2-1,TGTGCCAGTGCTGGCGGGGGCTCCTACAATGAGCAGTTCTTC,CASAGGGSYNEQFF
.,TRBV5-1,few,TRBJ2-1,TGCGCCAGCAGCTTGTACGGGGCAGACAATGAGCAGTTCTTC,CASSLYGADNEQFF
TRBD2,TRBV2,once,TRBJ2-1,TGTGCCAGCAGGGGGACTAGCTTTGAGCAGTTCTTC,CASRGTSFEQFF
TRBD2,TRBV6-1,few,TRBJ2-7,TGTGCCAGCAGTGAAGTAGCGGGGGAGGGCTACGAGCAGTACTTC,CASSEVAGEGYEQYF
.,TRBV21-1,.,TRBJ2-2,TGTGCCAGCAGCAAAACGGCGGGAGTTATCGGGGAGCTGTTTTTT,CASSKTAGVIGELFF
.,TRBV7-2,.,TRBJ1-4,TGTGCCAGCAGCTCTATGGCTACTAATGAAAAACTGTTTTTT,CASSSMATNEKLFF
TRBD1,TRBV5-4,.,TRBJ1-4,TGTGCCAGCAGCTTTGTGGGAGGGGGCCAAGGGGGTGAAAAACTGTTTTTT,CASSFVGGGQGGEKLFF
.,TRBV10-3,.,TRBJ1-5,TGTGCCATCAGTGAGTCGAGGCAGGGAAGCAATCAGCCCCAGCATTTT,CAISESRQGSNQPQHF
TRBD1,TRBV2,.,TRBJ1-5,TGTGCCAGCAGTTCTGACAGGGCACAGCCCCAGCATTTT,CASSSDRAQPQHF
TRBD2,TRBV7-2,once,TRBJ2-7,TGTGCCAGCAGCTTAGGACTAGCGGATACCTACGAGCAGTACTTC,CASSLGLADTYEQYF